This T cell receptor (beta chain) was sequenced during a study of T cell responses to AZD1222 COVID-19 vaccine. Whole-study context: Pooled samples include second doses given at about 4 or 12 weeks. Study-level findings and limits: Donors were mostly white British, more females; clonal diversity possibly underestimated. Repertoires were sampled only after the peak T cell response. Of the AZD1222 recipients, only five to seven were seropositive at baseline.

About this clone: Antigen unknown.

This CDR3 has 11 residues. In germline, CDR1 is KGHDR, CDR2 SFDVKD. With 5 bases removed from V and 7 bases from J, the gap between germline ends came to 4 bases. This table comes from immunoSEQ multiplex PCR, and its TCRdb copy is limited to in-frame clones, with some not included. This sample carries 140,000 to 150,000 clones, roughly 91% of them seen once, and the ten largest clones take about 2.1%. V is TRBV24-1 and J is TRBJ2-2; no clear D. This clonotype was obtained from an adult in good health. The sequences come from peripheral blood, collected on day 0 of AZD1222 vaccination. The CDR3 DNA reads as TGTGCCACCAGTGTCGGCGGGGAGCTGTTTTTT. This gives the protein CATSVGGELFF.